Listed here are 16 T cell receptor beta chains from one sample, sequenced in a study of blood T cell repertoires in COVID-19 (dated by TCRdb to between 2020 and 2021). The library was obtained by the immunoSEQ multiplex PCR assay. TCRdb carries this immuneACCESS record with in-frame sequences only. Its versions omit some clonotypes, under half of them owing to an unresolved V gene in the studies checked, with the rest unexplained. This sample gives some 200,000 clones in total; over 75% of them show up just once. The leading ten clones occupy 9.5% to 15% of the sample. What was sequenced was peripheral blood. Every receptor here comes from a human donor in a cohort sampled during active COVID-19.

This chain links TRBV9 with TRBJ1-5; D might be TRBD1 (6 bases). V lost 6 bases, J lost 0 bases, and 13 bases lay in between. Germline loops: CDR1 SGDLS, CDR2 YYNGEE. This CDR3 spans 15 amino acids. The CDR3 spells CASTQGGDSNQPQHF. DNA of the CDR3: TGTGCCAGCACTCAAGGGGGGGATAGCAATCAGCCCCAGCATTTT.

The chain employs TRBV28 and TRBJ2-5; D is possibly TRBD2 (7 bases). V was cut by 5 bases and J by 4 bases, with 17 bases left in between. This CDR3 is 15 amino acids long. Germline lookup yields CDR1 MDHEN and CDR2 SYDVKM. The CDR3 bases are TGTGCCAGCAGTCCCCACGGGGAGGGGGGAGAGACCCAGTACTTC. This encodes CASSPHGEGGETQYF.

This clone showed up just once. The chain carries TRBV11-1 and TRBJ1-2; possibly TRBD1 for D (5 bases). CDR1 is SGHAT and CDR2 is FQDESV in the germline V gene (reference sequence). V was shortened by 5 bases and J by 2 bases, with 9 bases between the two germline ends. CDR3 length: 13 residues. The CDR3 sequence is CASSHGQNYGYTF. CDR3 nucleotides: TGTGCCAGCAGCCATGGACAAAACTATGGCTACACCTTC.

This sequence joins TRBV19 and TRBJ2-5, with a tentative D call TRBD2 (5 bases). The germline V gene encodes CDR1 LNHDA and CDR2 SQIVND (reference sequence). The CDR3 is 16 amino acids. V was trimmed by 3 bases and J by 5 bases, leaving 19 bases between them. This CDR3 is CASSMAPEDDGETQYF. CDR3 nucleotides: TGTGCCAGTAGTATGGCACCGGAGGACGATGGGGAGACCCAGTACTTC.

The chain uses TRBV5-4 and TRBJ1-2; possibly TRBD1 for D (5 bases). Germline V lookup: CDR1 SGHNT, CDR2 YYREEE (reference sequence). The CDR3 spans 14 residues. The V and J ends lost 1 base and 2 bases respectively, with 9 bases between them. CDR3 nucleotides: TGTGCCAGCAGCTTGCGGGGGAACAACTATGGCTACACCTTC. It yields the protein CASSLRGNNYGYTF.

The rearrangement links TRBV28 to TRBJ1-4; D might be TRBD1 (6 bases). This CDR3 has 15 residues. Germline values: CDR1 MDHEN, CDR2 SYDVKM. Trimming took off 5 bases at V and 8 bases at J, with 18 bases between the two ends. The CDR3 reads CASSTFRGLGEKLFF. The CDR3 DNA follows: TGTGCCAGCAGTACTTTCAGGGGCCTAGGGGAAAAACTGTTTTTT.

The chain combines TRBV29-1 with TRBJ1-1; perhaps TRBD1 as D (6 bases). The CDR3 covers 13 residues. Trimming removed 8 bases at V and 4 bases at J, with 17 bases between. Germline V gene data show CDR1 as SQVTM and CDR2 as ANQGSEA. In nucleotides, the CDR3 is TGCAGCATTGTGGGAGGGGGGCCCACTGAAGCTTTCTTT. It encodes CSIVGGGPTEAFF.

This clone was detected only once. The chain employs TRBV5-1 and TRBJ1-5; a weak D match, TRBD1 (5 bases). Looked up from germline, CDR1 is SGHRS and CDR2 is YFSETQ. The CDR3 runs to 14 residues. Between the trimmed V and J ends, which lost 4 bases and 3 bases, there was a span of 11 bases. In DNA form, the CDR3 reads TGCGCCAGCAGCCCTGGGACTGCCAATCAGCCCCAGCATTTT. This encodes CASSPGTANQPQHF.

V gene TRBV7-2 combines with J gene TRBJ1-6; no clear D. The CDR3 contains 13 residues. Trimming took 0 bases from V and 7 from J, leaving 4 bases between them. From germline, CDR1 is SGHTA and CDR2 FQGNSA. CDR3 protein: CASSLALNSPLHF. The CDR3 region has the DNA TGTGCCAGCAGCTTAGCACTGAATTCACCCCTCCACTTT.

CDR3 residues: CASSQDQWTPQANYGYTF. Written as DNA, the CDR3 is TGTGCCAGCAGCCAAGATCAGTGGACACCGCAAGCTAACTATGGCTACACCTTC. V usage is TRBV14 and J usage is TRBJ1-2, with a possible D match to TRBD1 (5 bases). CDR3 size: 18 residues. Germline CDR1 SGHDN, CDR2 FVKESK. The V and J ends lost 0 bases and 0 bases respectively, with 17 bases between them.

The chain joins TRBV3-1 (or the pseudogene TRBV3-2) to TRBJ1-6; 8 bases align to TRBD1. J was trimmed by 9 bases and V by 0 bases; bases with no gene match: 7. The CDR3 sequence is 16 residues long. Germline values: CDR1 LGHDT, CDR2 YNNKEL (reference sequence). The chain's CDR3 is CASSQEGNRGSSPLHF. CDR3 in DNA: TGTGCCAGCAGCCAAGAGGGGAACAGGGGGAGTTCACCCCTCCACTTT.

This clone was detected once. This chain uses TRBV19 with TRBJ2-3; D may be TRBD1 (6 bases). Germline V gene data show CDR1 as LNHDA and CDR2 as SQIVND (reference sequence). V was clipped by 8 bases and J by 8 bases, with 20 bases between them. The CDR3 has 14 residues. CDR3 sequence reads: CASVTPGLRGTQYF. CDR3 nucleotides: TGTGCCAGTGTAACACCCGGGCTCAGGGGTACGCAGTATTTT.

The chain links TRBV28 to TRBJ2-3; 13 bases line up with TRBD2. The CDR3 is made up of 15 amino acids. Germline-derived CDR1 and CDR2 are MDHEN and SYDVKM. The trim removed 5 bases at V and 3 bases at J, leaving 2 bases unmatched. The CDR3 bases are TGTGCCAGCAGTCAGGGACTAGCGGGGACAGATACGCAGTATTTT. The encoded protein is CASSQGLAGTDTQYF.

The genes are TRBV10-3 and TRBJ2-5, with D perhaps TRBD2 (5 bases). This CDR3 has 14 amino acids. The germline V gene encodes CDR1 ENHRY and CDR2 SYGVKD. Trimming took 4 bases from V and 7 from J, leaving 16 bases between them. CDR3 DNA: TGTGCCATCAGTGTCTTGGCGGAGGAAGGGACCCAGTACTTC. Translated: CAISVLAEEGTQYF.

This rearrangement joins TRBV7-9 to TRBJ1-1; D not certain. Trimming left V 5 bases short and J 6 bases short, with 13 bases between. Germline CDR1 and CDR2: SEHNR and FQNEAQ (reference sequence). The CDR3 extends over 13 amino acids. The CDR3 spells CASSLPGWAEAFF. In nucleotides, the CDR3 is TGTGCCAGCAGCCTCCCGGGGTGGGCTGAAGCTTTCTTT.

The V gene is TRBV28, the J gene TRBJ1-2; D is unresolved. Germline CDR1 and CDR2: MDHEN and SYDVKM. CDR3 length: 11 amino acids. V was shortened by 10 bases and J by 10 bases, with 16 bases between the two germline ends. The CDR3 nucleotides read TGTGCCACGCATCTAGACTATCACTACACCTTC. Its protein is CATHLDYHYTF.